The entry below gives a single TCR beta chain sequence along with its context. As yet, its antigen is unknown. With 3 bases removed from V and 0 bases from J, the gap between germline ends came to 15 bases. The CDR3 extends over 16 amino acids. In germline, CDR1 is GTSNPN, CDR2 SVGIG (reference sequence). The PCR used 60 Vbeta and 13 Jbeta primers. The data were produced by immunoSEQ multiplex PCR, yet TCRdb's version contains in-frame clones alone and is incomplete. The table records about 160,000 clones, around 80% of them present only once. The sample belongs to a study of cytomegalovirus exposure and HLA in healthy donors. Overall study context: A data release that came early held about 89 million unique TCRs from HLA-typed donors.

Study results and caveats: The authors enumerated around 150 TCR beta chains as linked to cytomegalovirus. The majority of TCR sequences were rare, yet some public TCRs appeared in many donors.

Nominal health characterized the donors when sampled, though unrecorded immune exposures were likely. This receptor was taken from a young man in good health and CMV-seropositive. The sequencing sample was made of PBMCs. This chain links TRBV30 with TRBJ1-3, with D perhaps TRBD1 (6 bases). CDR3 sequence reads: CAWRTGRRISGNTIYF. The CDR3 DNA follows: TGTGCCTGGAGGACAGGACGGCGGATCTCTGGAAACACCATATATTTT.